Listed below are T cell receptor beta chains from one sample, sequenced in a study of response to subunit inactivated influenza vaccine. TCRdb used MiXCR to reprocess the RT-PCR reads, holding one entry per CDR3 protein. The sample has 200,000 to 300,000 distinct CDR3 sequences, 9% to 15% seen once. The source material was non-naive T cells sorted from PBMCs, sampled around 14 days before vaccination. These receptors all stem from a man aged 45 to 65 who received an inactivated influenza vaccine. The CDR3 runs from the conserved cysteine through the conserved F or W. The D gene is left open where the match is weak. Only part of the rows carry a size: once, few, many, or a class if the clone is expanded.

d_gene: .; v_gene: TRBV7-2; j_gene: TRBJ2-2; abundance: few; CDR3aa: CASSLQGSVAGELFF; CDR3nt: TGTGCCAGCAGCTTGCAGGGGAGTGTGGCCGGGGAGCTGTTTTTT
d_gene: .; v_gene: TRBV19; j_gene: TRBJ2-3; abundance: few; CDR3aa: CASSIFLGAERDTQYF; CDR3nt: TGTGCCAGTAGTATCTTTCTGGGGGCGGAACGAGATACGCAGTATTTT
d_gene: .; v_gene: TRBV18; j_gene: TRBJ2-3; abundance: .; CDR3aa: CASSPLQGPDTQYF; CDR3nt: TGTGCCAGCTCACCATTACAGGGCCCAGATACGCAGTATTTT
d_gene: .; v_gene: TRBV5-1; j_gene: TRBJ1-1; abundance: many; CDR3aa: CASSPGGNTEAFF; CDR3nt: TGCGCCAGCTCTCCGGGGGGGAACACTGAAGCTTTCTTT
d_gene: TRBD1; v_gene: TRBV20-1; j_gene: TRBJ2-7; abundance: .; CDR3aa: CSATGGFNEQYF; CDR3nt: TGCAGTGCTACAGGGGGCTTCAACGAGCAGTACTTC
d_gene: .; v_gene: TRBV20-1; j_gene: TRBJ2-5; abundance: many; CDR3aa: CSGRTTQETQYF; CDR3nt: TGCAGTGGGAGGACTACACAAGAGACCCAGTACTTC
d_gene: TRBD2; v_gene: TRBV28; j_gene: TRBJ2-3; abundance: few; CDR3aa: CASSSLTSATDTQYF; CDR3nt: TGTGCCAGCAGTTCCCTGACTAGCGCCACAGATACGCAGTATTTT
d_gene: .; v_gene: TRBV20-1; j_gene: TRBJ2-7; abundance: many; CDR3aa: CSARPGDNPYEQYF; CDR3nt: TGCAGTGCTAGACCGGGGGACAATCCCTACGAGCAGTACTTC
d_gene: TRBD1; v_gene: TRBV28; j_gene: TRBJ2-7; abundance: .; CDR3aa: CASTWGQGAYEQYF; CDR3nt: TGTGCCAGCACTTGGGGACAGGGGGCTTACGAGCAGTACTTC
d_gene: .; v_gene: TRBV12-3/TRBV12-4; j_gene: TRBJ2-1; abundance: .; CDR3aa: CASATGRSSYNEQFF; CDR3nt: TGTGCCAGCGCGACAGGTAGGAGCTCCTACAATGAGCAGTTCTTC
d_gene: .; v_gene: TRBV6-1; j_gene: TRBJ1-5; abundance: .; CDR3aa: CASSQTGDTNQPQHF; CDR3nt: TGTGCCAGCAGTCAAACCGGGGACACAAATCAGCCCCAGCATTTT
d_gene: .; v_gene: TRBV20-1; j_gene: TRBJ1-1; abundance: many; CDR3aa: CSATQDGKNTEAFF; CDR3nt: TGCAGTGCTACACAGGACGGAAAGAACACTGAAGCTTTCTTT
d_gene: .; v_gene: TRBV3-1; j_gene: TRBJ1-6; abundance: few; CDR3aa: CASSLKGKNSPLHF; CDR3nt: TGTGCCAGCAGCCTGAAGGGGAAGAATTCACCCCTCCACTTT
d_gene: .; v_gene: TRBV20-1; j_gene: TRBJ2-3; abundance: .; CDR3aa: CSASDGRRDTQYF; CDR3nt: TGCAGTGCTAGTGACGGAAGGAGGGATACGCAGTATTTT
d_gene: .; v_gene: TRBV28; j_gene: TRBJ2-5; abundance: few; CDR3aa: CASSSFIGQTQETQYF; CDR3nt: TGTGCCAGCAGTTCGTTCATAGGACAGACCCAAGAGACCCAGTACTTC
d_gene: .; v_gene: TRBV5-4; j_gene: TRBJ1-1; abundance: .; CDR3aa: CASSLARALIQEAFF; CDR3nt: TGTGCCAGCAGCTTGGCTCGGGCGCTCATCCAAGAGGCTTTCTTT
d_gene: .; v_gene: TRBV2; j_gene: TRBJ2-1; abundance: many; CDR3aa: CASSVYRENEQFF; CDR3nt: TGTGCCAGCAGTGTGTACAGGGAGAATGAGCAGTTCTTC
d_gene: .; v_gene: TRBV29-1; j_gene: TRBJ1-1; abundance: few; CDR3aa: CSVEGPPGGRTGEAFF; CDR3nt: TGCAGCGTTGAAGGGCCGCCAGGTGGGAGGACCGGTGAAGCTTTCTTT
d_gene: .; v_gene: TRBV6-1; j_gene: TRBJ2-7; abundance: .; CDR3aa: CASGRGFYEQYF; CDR3nt: TGTGCCAGTGGGAGGGGGTTCTACGAGCAGTACTTC
d_gene: TRBD1; v_gene: TRBV6-1; j_gene: TRBJ1-6; abundance: few; CDR3aa: CASSQQGVDSPLHF; CDR3nt: TGTGCCAGCAGCCAACAGGGGGTTGATTCACCCCTCCACTTT
d_gene: TRBD1; v_gene: TRBV4-1; j_gene: TRBJ1-1; abundance: .; CDR3aa: CASSQPGQGSTEAFF; CDR3nt: TGCGCCAGCAGCCAACCCGGACAGGGTTCGACTGAAGCTTTCTTT
d_gene: .; v_gene: TRBV30; j_gene: TRBJ2-7; abundance: .; CDR3aa: CAWSGGVPRQYF; CDR3nt: TGTGCCTGGAGTGGGGGAGTCCCCAGGCAGTACTTC
d_gene: .; v_gene: TRBV6-5; j_gene: TRBJ2-3; abundance: .; CDR3aa: CASSYSLSTDTQYF; CDR3nt: TGTGCCAGCAGTTACTCGCTGTCCACAGATACGCAGTATTTT
d_gene: TRBD1; v_gene: TRBV11-2; j_gene: TRBJ2-2; abundance: few; CDR3aa: CASTGVQGANTGELFF; CDR3nt: TGTGCCAGCACCGGAGTACAGGGGGCGAACACCGGGGAGCTGTTTTTT
d_gene: TRBD1; v_gene: TRBV5-8; j_gene: TRBJ1-6; abundance: .; CDR3aa: CASSFRTGGSGNSPLHF; CDR3nt: TGTGCCAGCAGCTTCAGGACAGGGGGTTCGGGCAATTCACCCCTCCACTTT
d_gene: TRBD2; v_gene: TRBV5-1; j_gene: TRBJ2-3; abundance: .; CDR3aa: CASSLNSGSGTDTQYF; CDR3nt: TGCGCCAGCAGCTTGAACAGCGGGAGCGGCACAGATACGCAGTATTTT
d_gene: .; v_gene: TRBV6-1; j_gene: TRBJ2-2; abundance: few; CDR3aa: CASSEWVSGELFF; CDR3nt: TGTGCCAGCAGTGAATGGGTTTCCGGGGAGCTGTTTTTT
d_gene: TRBD2; v_gene: TRBV29-1; j_gene: TRBJ2-7; abundance: .; CDR3aa: CSGSLSGRAGEQYF; CDR3nt: TGCAGCGGGAGTCTTAGCGGGAGGGCTGGCGAGCAGTACTTC
d_gene: .; v_gene: TRBV7-9; j_gene: TRBJ1-4; abundance: few; CDR3aa: CASSLGSANEKLFF; CDR3nt: TGTGCCAGCAGCTTAGGGTCGGCTAATGAAAAACTGTTTTTT
d_gene: TRBD2; v_gene: TRBV4-2; j_gene: TRBJ2-6; abundance: .; CDR3aa: CASSQGASGPSGANVLTF; CDR3nt: TGTGCCAGCAGCCAAGGGGCTAGCGGGCCCTCTGGGGCCAACGTCCTGACTTTC
d_gene: TRBD2; v_gene: TRBV7-9; j_gene: TRBJ2-7; abundance: .; CDR3aa: CASSFGFGGANYEQYF; CDR3nt: TGTGCCAGCAGCTTTGGGTTCGGGGGGGCGAACTACGAGCAGTACTTC
d_gene: .; v_gene: TRBV20-1; j_gene: TRBJ2-7; abundance: many; CDR3aa: CSARDPVNEQYF; CDR3nt: TGCAGTGCTAGAGATCCCGTAAACGAGCAGTACTTC
d_gene: .; v_gene: TRBV20-1; j_gene: TRBJ2-3; abundance: few; CDR3aa: CSAGRGRTQYF; CDR3nt: TGCAGTGCTGGGCGAGGGCGTACGCAGTATTTT
d_gene: .; v_gene: TRBV19; j_gene: TRBJ2-6; abundance: .; CDR3aa: CASSHRRDGANVLTF; CDR3nt: TGTGCCAGTAGTCACAGGAGAGATGGGGCCAACGTCCTGACTTTC
d_gene: TRBD1; v_gene: TRBV4-2; j_gene: TRBJ1-1; abundance: many; CDR3aa: CASSRSGQGITEAFF; CDR3nt: TGTGCCAGCAGCCGCTCGGGACAGGGGATAACTGAAGCTTTCTTT
d_gene: TRBD1; v_gene: TRBV7-2; j_gene: TRBJ2-2; abundance: few; CDR3aa: CASSGDRGYTGELFF; CDR3nt: TGTGCCAGCAGCGGGGACAGGGGTTACACCGGGGAGCTGTTTTTT
d_gene: .; v_gene: TRBV5-1; j_gene: TRBJ2-7; abundance: .; CDR3aa: CASSPVPGHLFSYEQYF; CDR3nt: TGCGCCAGCAGCCCCGTTCCGGGACATTTATTTTCCTACGAGCAGTACTTC
d_gene: .; v_gene: TRBV7-2; j_gene: TRBJ2-7; abundance: few; CDR3aa: CASSLAATAGTSYEQYF; CDR3nt: TGTGCCAGCAGCTTAGCGGCAACGGCAGGGACCTCCTACGAGCAGTACTTC
d_gene: .; v_gene: TRBV4-3; j_gene: TRBJ1-6; abundance: .; CDR3aa: CASSRTQGDNSPLHF; CDR3nt: TGCGCCAGCAGCCGAACGCAGGGAGATAATTCACCCCTCCACTTT
d_gene: TRBD2; v_gene: TRBV20-1; j_gene: TRBJ2-3; abundance: few; CDR3aa: CSAAPMAGVSGTDTQYF; CDR3nt: TGCAGTGCTGCACCTATGGCGGGGGTCTCCGGCACAGATACGCAGTATTTT
d_gene: .; v_gene: TRBV5-5; j_gene: TRBJ1-3; abundance: .; CDR3aa: CASSWGRVSGNTIYF; CDR3nt: TGTGCCAGCAGCTGGGGGAGAGTCTCTGGAAACACCATATATTTT
d_gene: .; v_gene: TRBV12-3/TRBV12-4; j_gene: TRBJ2-1; abundance: .; CDR3aa: CASRPPDTYNEQFF; CDR3nt: TGTGCCAGCAGACCACCGGACACTTACAATGAGCAGTTCTTC
d_gene: TRBD1; v_gene: TRBV4-2; j_gene: TRBJ2-5; abundance: few; CDR3aa: CASSQGTGNPETQYF; CDR3nt: TGTGCCAGCAGCCAAGGGACAGGGAACCCGGAGACCCAGTACTTC
d_gene: .; v_gene: TRBV3-1; j_gene: TRBJ2-1; abundance: few; CDR3aa: CASSQEGSGYYNEQFF; CDR3nt: TGTGCCAGCAGCCAAGAGGGTAGCGGTTACTACAATGAGCAGTTCTTC
d_gene: TRBD1; v_gene: TRBV27; j_gene: TRBJ2-7; abundance: few; CDR3aa: CASRGTGISYEQYF; CDR3nt: TGTGCCAGCAGGGGGACAGGAATTTCCTACGAGCAGTACTTC
d_gene: TRBD1; v_gene: TRBV11-3; j_gene: TRBJ1-2; abundance: .; CDR3aa: CASSCPSRGHSYGYTF; CDR3nt: TGTGCCAGCAGCTGTCCCAGCAGGGGGCATAGCTATGGCTACACCTTC
d_gene: TRBD2; v_gene: TRBV20-1; j_gene: TRBJ2-5; abundance: few; CDR3aa: CSASPFASGLETQYF; CDR3nt: TGCAGTGCTAGTCCTTTTGCTAGCGGCCTTGAGACCCAGTACTTC